Below, 25 T cell receptor beta chains from the same sample are listed, as sequenced in a study of T-cell reconstitution after alpha-beta-depleted transplantation in children. Using unique molecular identifiers, the investigators prepared the TCRbeta library. TCRdb recomputed calls from the PCR reads with MiXCR, one row per CDR3 protein. This sample has 360,000 or so distinct CDR3 sequences; around 20% occur once, and the top ten carry 3.5% to 4%. The sequences come from PBMCs from the stem cell graft donor, collected from the stem cell graft. Receptors were obtained from a human donor who donated a stem cell graft to a child with acute myeloid leukemia.

The V call is TRBV12-3 or TRBV12-4, the J call TRBJ1-5; D is ambiguous. The ends were cut back, 2 bases at V and 4 bases at J, with 9 bases in the middle. This CDR3 is 14 amino acids long. The CDR3 sequence is CASSLTAGNQPQHF. As DNA, the CDR3 is TGTGCCAGCAGTTTAACGGCGGGTAATCAGCCCCAGCATTTT.

The chain uses TRBV4-1 and TRBJ2-3; D is tentatively TRBD1 or TRBD2 (5 bases each). Trimming removed 1 base from V and 1 base from J, with 21 bases in between. CDR1 is MGHRA, CDR2 YSYEKL, per germline. The CDR3 runs 19 residues. The CDR3 region is CASSQGNPGSFDGTDTQYF. In DNA, the CDR3 is TGCGCCAGCAGCCAAGGGAATCCAGGGAGCTTTGACGGCACAGATACGCAGTATTTT.

This clonotype was observed many times. The CDR3 sequence is CSVEGTANTEAFF. DNA of the CDR3: TGCAGCGTTGAGGGGACAGCTAACACTGAAGCTTTCTTT. V is TRBV29-1 and J is TRBJ1-1; 7 nucleotides match TRBD1. The V segment lost 3 bases and the J segment 2 bases; nucleotides outside the gene matches: 3. Germline V gives CDR1 SQVTM, CDR2 ANQGSEA. The CDR3 is 13 amino acids. The full variable domain, its missing parts supplied by reference TRBV29-1 and TRBJ1-1, is SAVISQKPSRDICQRGTSLTIQCQVDSQVTMMFWYRQQPGQSLTLIATANQGSEATYESGFVIDKFPISRPNLTFSTLTVSNMSPEDSSIYLCSVEGTANTEAFFGQGTRLTVV.

This clonotype was recorded many times. The gene calls are TRBV29-1 and TRBJ1-4; D ambiguous. The CDR3 runs 13 residues. The V gene lost 7 bases and the J gene lost 0 bases, with 9 bases spanning the gap. CDR1 and CDR2 from the germline V gene are SQVTM and ANQGSEA. The CDR3 DNA follows: TGCAGCGGGGCCGAGTCAACTAATGAAAAACTGTTTTTT. Its translation: CSGAESTNEKLFF.

The chain links TRBV11-1 to TRBJ1-5, with D possibly matching TRBD1 (5 bases). The CDR3 contains 14 residues. Germline values: CDR1 SGHAT, CDR2 FQDESV (reference sequence). The V gene lost 8 bases and the J gene lost 3 bases, with 14 bases spanning the gap. In DNA form, the CDR3 reads TGTGCCAGCTCGACCGAGGGGAACAATCAGCCCCAGCATTTT. Protein: CASSTEGNNQPQHF.

The chain is built from TRBV20-1 and TRBJ2-5, with 10 bases fitting TRBD1. The J segment lost 1 base and the V segment lost 6 bases, leaving 17 bases of the junction unmatched. The germline V gene encodes CDR1 DFQATT and CDR2 SNEGSKA (reference sequence). There are 18 residues in the CDR3. For the CDR3, the DNA is TGCAGTGCCATCAGACAGGGGGCGCGGTCCCTATTCCAAGAGACCCAGTACTTC. Protein sequence: CSAIRQGARSLFQETQYF.

This clonotype occurred a few times. The chain carries TRBV29-1 and TRBJ1-1, with D unresolved. Trimming stripped 4 bases from V and 13 bases from J, with 22 bases between. Germline V lookup: CDR1 SQVTM, CDR2 ANQGSEA. CDR3 length: 13 amino acids. CDR3 sequence reads: CSVVLGVPFVGFF. In DNA form, the CDR3 reads TGCAGCGTTGTTCTCGGGGTGCCCTTCGTCGGTTTCTTT. Filled out from reference TRBV29-1 and TRBJ1-1, the complete variable domain reads SAVISQKPSRDICQRGTSLTIQCQVDSQVTMMFWYRQQPGQSLTLIATANQGSEATYESGFVIDKFPISRPNLTFSTLTVSNMSPEDSSIYLCSVVLGVPFVGFFGQGTRLTVV.

The V call is TRBV20-1, the J call TRBJ2-7, with 10 bases lining up with TRBD2. Germline CDR1 and CDR2: DFQATT and SNEGSKA (reference sequence). The V gene end was trimmed by 4 bases and the J gene end by 6 bases; junction bases not matched to a gene: 9. The CDR3 is 14 amino acids. The chain's CDR3 is CSANKREGGSEQYF. Here the CDR3 DNA reads TGCAGTGCTAACAAGCGGGAGGGGGGATCCGAGCAGTACTTC.

The table lists this clonotype with a few counts. V is TRBV19 and J is TRBJ2-6; D remains unclear. V dropped 6 bases and J dropped 0 bases, with 3 bases sitting between them. The CDR3 extends over 13 amino acids. The germline CDR1 and CDR2 sequences are LNHDA and SQIVND (reference sequence). The CDR3 protein is CASRPSGANVLTF. In DNA form, the CDR3 reads TGTGCCAGTAGGCCCTCTGGGGCCAACGTCCTGACTTTC. Filled out from reference TRBV19 and TRBJ2-6, the complete variable domain reads DGGITQSPKYLFRKEGQNVTLSCEQNLNHDAMYWYRQDPGQGLRLIYYSQIVNDFQKGDIAEGYSVSREKKESFPLTVTSAQKNPTAFYLCASRPSGANVLTFGAGSRLTVL.

This clonotype was counted at least ten times. This chain uses TRBV7-2 with TRBJ2-1; 12 nucleotides agree with TRBD2. Germline trimming cut 5 bases from V and 3 bases from J; bases unmatched to any gene: 5. Germline-derived CDR1 and CDR2 are SGHTA and FQGNSA. The CDR3 is made up of 16 amino acids. The CDR3 protein is CASSRRTSGDYNEQFF. CDR3 DNA sequence: TGTGCCAGCAGCCGGAGGACTAGCGGGGACTACAATGAGCAGTTCTTC.

J is TRBJ1-2 and V is TRBV25-1; the D is unclear. This CDR3 is built from 11 residues. The V gene lost 3 bases and the J gene lost 7 bases, with 6 bases spanning the gap. Germline V gene lookup returns CDR1 MGHDK and CDR2 SYGVNS. CDR3 DNA sequence: TGTGCCAGCAGTGATACAGTTGGCTACACCTTC. Translation gives CASSDTVGYTF.

The chain recombines TRBV20-1 with TRBJ1-5; a weak D match, TRBD1 (6 bases). V lost 5 bases, J lost 0 bases, and 14 bases lay in between. CDR1 is DFQATT, CDR2 SNEGSKA, per germline (reference sequence). The CDR3 totals 15 residues. CDR3 in amino acids: CSAQWGLYSNQPQHF. The CDR3, as DNA: TGCAGTGCTCAATGGGGGCTATATAGCAATCAGCCCCAGCATTTT.

This chain uses TRBV12-3 or TRBV12-4 with TRBJ2-1; 9 nucleotides line up with TRBD2. The V gene end was trimmed by 6 bases and the J gene end by 1 base; junction bases not matched to a gene: 7. The CDR3 contains 16 residues. CDR3 DNA sequence: TGTGCCAGCAGGGGTAGCGGGAGCGGTTCCTACAATGAGCAGTTCTTC. It yields the protein CASRGSGSGSYNEQFF.

This clonotype was found a few times. The chain joins TRBV15 to TRBJ2-3, with a weak D call TRBD2 (5 bases). There are 15 residues in the CDR3. Trimming stripped 3 bases from V and 5 bases from J, with 15 bases between. Germline V gene sequence: CDR1 LNHNV, CDR2 YYDKDF (reference sequence). Here the CDR3 reads CATSSGPSAGDTQYF. CDR3 DNA sequence: TGTGCCACCAGCAGTGGGCCCAGCGCGGGAGATACGCAGTATTTT.

The CDR3 nucleotides read TGTGCCATCAGGGGACAGAATTACGAGCAGTACTTC. This gives the protein CAIRGQNYEQYF. V gene TRBV10-3 combines with J gene TRBJ2-7; TRBD1 aligns across 7 bases. Looked up from germline, CDR1 is ENHRY and CDR2 is SYGVKD. Losses at the gene ends were 6 bases for V and 4 bases for J; bases not matched to a gene: 3. The CDR3 is made up of 12 amino acids.

The table lists this clonotype with many counts. This chain connects TRBV5-4 to TRBJ2-3; D not certain. This CDR3 spans 14 amino acids. The germline CDR1 and CDR2 sequences are SGHNT and YYREEE (reference sequence). The V end lost 0 bases, the J end lost 4 bases, and 9 bases lay between the germline ends. The CDR3 is CASSLVGGADTQYF. For the CDR3, the DNA is TGTGCCAGCAGCTTGGTCGGCGGCGCAGATACGCAGTATTTT.

This clonotype was seen a single time. V is TRBV5-3 and J is TRBJ2-3; D not certain. TRBV5-3 belongs to the ORF category, with a function that is uncertain. The CDR3 length is 11 residues. Trimming shortened V by 4 bases and J by 9 bases, and 9 bases separated the two germline ends. The CDR3 protein is CARSHHGTQYF. The CDR3 DNA is TGTGCCAGAAGCCATCACGGCACGCAGTATTTT.

This clonotype was detected only a few times. DNA for the CDR3: TGCAGTGCTTGGACTAGCGGAAACTCCTACAATGAGCAGTTCTTC. Residues: CSAWTSGNSYNEQFF. The chain carries TRBV20-1 and TRBJ2-1, with TRBD2 matching over 10 bases. V lost 5 bases, J lost 0 bases, and 4 bases stayed unmatched. Looked up from germline, CDR1 is DFQATT and CDR2 is SNEGSKA (reference sequence). The CDR3 extends over 15 amino acids.

This clonotype showed up just a few times. CDR3 coding DNA: TGTGCCAGCAGTTCCGGACTAGCGGGAAGCCCAAGCACAGATACGCAGTATTTT. Amino acids: CASSSGLAGSPSTDTQYF. The chain employs TRBV11-2 and TRBJ2-3; TRBD2 matches 12 bases. Trimming removed 6 bases from V and 0 bases from J; junction bases left unmatched: 10. This CDR3 is 18 amino acids long. The germline gives CDR1 SGHAT, CDR2 FQNNGV.

In this sample, this clonotype turned up a few times. The V gene is TRBV20-1, the J gene TRBJ2-5; D not certain. This CDR3 comprises 14 residues. V was trimmed by 5 bases and J by 2 bases, leaving 15 bases between them. Germline V gene data show CDR1 as DFQATT and CDR2 as SNEGSKA (reference sequence). The CDR3 DNA sequence: TGCAGTGCTCAACAGACGGTAGTTCAAGAGACCCAGTACTTC. It codes for CSAQQTVVQETQYF.

The V call is TRBV10-3, the J call TRBJ2-2; TRBD2 agrees at 9 bases. Germline loops: CDR1 ENHRY, CDR2 SYGVKD. J was trimmed by 1 base and V by 6 bases; bases with no gene match: 12. This CDR3 is built from 18 residues. The CDR3 DNA sequence: TGTGCCATCAGGGCTAGCGGGATCCTAGGGGAGAACACCGGGGAGCTGTTTTTT. Its protein product is CAIRASGILGENTGELFF.

The chain joins TRBV24-1 to TRBJ2-3; TRBD2 matches at 11 bases. Per germline, CDR1 KGHDR and CDR2 SFDVKD. The CDR3 is 16 amino acids. The V and J ends lost 2 bases and 0 bases, in that order; junction bases with no gene match: 0. The DNA of the CDR3 is TGTGCCACCAGTGATTGGACTAGCGGGAGCACAGATACGCAGTATTTT. Protein: CATSDWTSGSTDTQYF.

The chain recombines TRBV5-1 with TRBJ2-1; D uncertain. This CDR3 comprises 14 residues. With 7 bases removed from V and 0 bases from J, the gap between germline ends came to 11 bases. Germline V gives CDR1 SGHRS, CDR2 YFSETQ. The CDR3, as DNA: TGCGCCAGCCAAAAAGCAAGCTCCTACAATGAGCAGTTCTTC. Its translation is CASQKASSYNEQFF.

This clonotype has a handful of counts. This chain links TRBV24-1 with TRBJ2-7; 11 bases fit TRBD1. V dropped 3 bases and J dropped 2; count of bases not matched to a gene: 5. Per germline, CDR1 KGHDR and CDR2 SFDVKD. The CDR3 runs to 16 residues. CDR3 region: CATSDAAGQGAYEQYF. The CDR3 region has the DNA TGTGCCACCAGTGATGCAGCGGGACAGGGGGCCTACGAGCAGTACTTC.

The chain uses TRBV15 and TRBJ2-1; TRBD2 matches at 16 bases. The CDR3 runs to 14 residues. Germline lookup yields CDR1 LNHNV and CDR2 YYDKDF (reference sequence). Trimming took 9 bases from V and 8 from J; bases not matched to a gene: 4. The CDR3 nucleotides read TGTGCCACGGGGGGACTAGCGGGAGGGGATGAGCAGTTCTTC. Translating gives CATGGLAGGDEQFF. The whole variable domain, remainder taken from reference TRBV15 and TRBJ2-1, is DAMVIQNPRYQVTQFGKPVTLSCSQTLNHNVMYWYQQKSSQAPKLLFHYYDKDFNNEADTPDNFQSRRPNTSFCFLDIRSPGLGDTAMYLCATGGLAGGDEQFFGPGTRLTVL.